These 16 T cell receptor beta chains were sequenced from one sample in a study of vaccination and CD4 T cells after COVID-19. Treatment given: approximately nine-day PBMC culture with coronavirus spike peptide pools or control peptides (ViraFEST assay). Oncomine TCR Beta short-read sequencing was applied to DNA from cultured CD4+ T cells. TCRdb reprocessed the PCR reads with MiXCR, giving one entry per CDR3 protein. The sample carries under 11,000 distinct CDR3 sequences, roughly 40% recorded once. Their antigens are not known. The sequenced sample was CD4+ T cells from blood, cultured in vitro. The receptor set was obtained from a human donor who had recovered from COVID-19.

The CDR3 coding sequence is TGTGCCAGCAGCTTAGCAAGAGGGGCGGAGACCCAGTACTTC. Amino acid sequence: CASSLARGAETQYF. The chain combines TRBV11-3 with TRBJ2-5; the D gene could be TRBD1 or TRBD2 (5 bases each). The length of the CDR3 is 14 residues. The V end was cut by 1 base, the J end by 5 bases, with 11 bases between. The V gene's germline CDR1 is SGHNT and CDR2 YENEEA.

The rearrangement links TRBV20-1 to TRBJ1-6; D is perhaps TRBD1 (5 bases). This CDR3 region has 16 residues. CDR1 and CDR2 from the germline V gene are DFQATT and SNEGSKA (reference sequence). V lost 1 base and J 0 bases, leaving 10 bases between the germline ends. CDR3 residues: CSARVQGSSYNSPLHF. The DNA for the CDR3 is TGCAGTGCTAGAGTCCAGGGAAGCTCCTATAATTCACCCCTCCACTTT.

This clonotype has just a few counts. The chain has TRBV7-9 and TRBJ1-2; TRBD1 aligns across 12 bases. This CDR3 comprises 15 residues. Germline CDR1 reads SEHNR; CDR2 reads FQNEAQ (reference sequence). The V gene end was trimmed by 4 bases and the J gene end by 8 bases; junction bases not matched to a gene: 8. CDR3 sequence (DNA): TGTGCCAGCAGCTCCAACCCGGGACAGGGGGCAGGCTACACCTTC. Its protein product is CASSSNPGQGAGYTF.

There are a few counts of this clonotype. The V and J genes are TRBV30 and TRBJ1-4; TRBD1 is a possible D gene (5 bases). Germline loops: CDR1 GTSNPN, CDR2 SVGIG (reference sequence). The CDR3 runs 12 residues. Trimming removed 5 bases from V and 5 bases from J, with 9 bases in between. Here the CDR3 DNA reads TGTGCCTGGGGGGGGAGGAATGAAAAACTGTTTTTT. Its translation is CAWGGRNEKLFF.

J is TRBJ1-6 and V is TRBV12-3 or TRBV12-4; D gene unclear. The CDR3 is made up of 14 amino acids. V was cut by 7 bases and J by 7 bases, with 14 bases left in between. Here the CDR3 DNA reads TGTGCCAGCATCCCTACCCGAGACAATTCACCCCTCCACTTT. Amino acids: CASIPTRDNSPLHF.

The rearrangement uses TRBV6-1 and TRBJ1-6, with D tentatively TRBD1 (5 bases). This CDR3 is built from 17 residues. V lost 6 bases and J 0 bases, leaving 15 bases between the germline ends. Per germline, CDR1 MNHNS and CDR2 SASEGT. The CDR3 sequence: CASSRSGGTSYNSPLHF. In DNA form, the CDR3 reads TGTGCCAGCAGCCGATCGGGGGGGACCTCCTATAATTCACCCCTCCACTTT.

V usage is TRBV12-3 or TRBV12-4 and J usage is TRBJ2-3; maybe TRBD2 (6 bases). V shed 1 base and J shed 11 bases, with 13 bases lying between them. CDR3 length equals 13 residues. CDR3 protein: CASSLVAGSGQYF. In nucleotides, the CDR3 is TGTGCCAGCAGTTTAGTGGCGGGAAGTGGGCAGTATTTT.

The chain combines TRBV11-2 with TRBJ1-5; no clear D gene. Deletions cut 5 bases from V and 4 bases from J, with 9 bases between. Germline V gene sequence: CDR1 SGHAT, CDR2 FQNNGV. This CDR3 is 13 amino acids long. CDR3 sequence reads: CASSAEFNQPQHF. CDR3 nucleotide sequence: TGTGCCAGCAGCGCGGAGTTTAATCAGCCCCAGCATTTT.

This clonotype was seen just once. The CDR3 region is CSVGGGTEAFF. Here the CDR3 DNA reads TGCAGCGTTGGGGGAGGGACTGAAGCTTTCTTT. J is TRBJ1-1 and V is TRBV29-1; D call uncertain. The germline V and J ends were trimmed by 4 bases and 5 bases, with 8 bases remaining between them. CDR3 length equals 11 residues. Germline CDR1 and CDR2: SQVTM and ANQGSEA.

V and J are TRBV21-1 and TRBJ2-3; the D call in the table, TRBD1, was not verified against the DNA. TRBV21-1 is a documented pseudogene. The CDR3 contains 16 residues. The chain's CDR3 is CASSPPSDSSTDTQYF. CDR3 nucleotide sequence: TGTGCCAGCAGCCCCCCTTCCGACAGTTCCACAGATACGCAGTATTTT.

The chain joins TRBV18 to TRBJ2-2, with D perhaps given as TRBD1 or TRBD2 (5 bases each). CDR1 and CDR2 (germline): KGHSH, LQKENI. The CDR3 totals 15 residues. V lost 4 bases to trimming and J lost 3 bases, with 12 bases between them. The CDR3 region is CASSRDATYTGELFF. The CDR3 DNA reads TGTGCCAGCTCACGGGACGCCACCTACACCGGGGAGCTGTTTTTT.

A few counts support this clonotype. The chain combines TRBV19 with TRBJ1-2, with 10 bases aligning to TRBD1. V lost 3 bases and J lost 3; bases outside the gene matches: 4. The CDR3 totals 15 residues. The V gene's germline CDR1 is LNHDA and CDR2 SQIVND (reference sequence). The CDR3 DNA reads TGTGCCAGTAGTATCCAGACAGGGGGCGACTATGGCTACACCTTC. Translation gives CASSIQTGGDYGYTF.

The J gene is TRBJ2-5, the V gene TRBV5-1, with 7 bases aligning to TRBD2. The CDR3 covers 16 residues. The germline V gene has CDR1 SGHRS and CDR2 YFSETQ. V shed 1 base, J shed 2 bases, and the junction held 8 bases outside the gene matches. The CDR3 bases are TGCGCCAGCAGCTTGTTGGCTAGCGGAGAGCAAGAGACCCAGTACTTC. Amino acid sequence: CASSLLASGEQETQYF. Supplemented by reference TRBV5-1 and TRBJ2-5, the full variable domain reads KAGVTQTPRYLIKTRGQQVTLSCSPISGHRSVSWYQQTPGQGLQFLFEYFSETQRNKGNFPGRFSGRQFSNSRSEMNVSTLELGDSALYLCASSLLASGEQETQYFGPGTRLLVL.

This clonotype was recorded once. J is TRBJ1-2 and V is TRBV5-8, with 9 bases matching TRBD1. This CDR3 has 16 residues. Germline CDR1 reads SGHTS; CDR2 reads YDEGEE. The junction had 10 bases not matched to a gene; V was cut back by 4 bases and J by 3 bases. The CDR3 loop reads CASSRNRGQGDYGYTF. For the CDR3, the DNA is TGTGCCAGCAGCCGTAACCGGGGACAGGGAGACTATGGCTACACCTTC.

By share of the sample, this clonotype is large. V is TRBV5-4 and J is TRBJ1-2; the D gene is possibly TRBD1 (6 bases). Germline CDR1 reads SGHNT; CDR2 reads YYREEE (reference sequence). CDR3 length equals 15 residues. V lost 1 base to trimming and J lost 4 bases, with 14 bases between them. The DNA of the CDR3 is TGTGCCAGCAGCTTGTACCAGGGGAGGACCTATGGCTACACCTTC. It encodes CASSLYQGRTYGYTF.

The chain recombines TRBV4-3 with TRBJ2-1; D may correspond to TRBD1 or TRBD2 (5 bases each). The V and J ends lost 1 base and 12 bases respectively, with 16 bases between them. Per germline, CDR1 LGHNA and CDR2 YSLEER. The CDR3 spans 14 residues. CDR3 in amino acids: CASSQVLGGRGQFF. The CDR3 nucleotides are TGCGCCAGCAGCCAAGTTCTTGGGGGTCGTGGGCAGTTCTTC.